This T cell receptor (beta chain) was captured in a study of cytomegalovirus exposure and HLA in healthy donors. The PCR used 60 Vbeta and 13 Jbeta primers. Assay used: immunoSEQ multiplex PCR; TCRdb lists only in-frame clones, some missing. The sample shows about 130,000 clones, about 81% of them seen only once. The receptor's source is a woman in her thirties in good health and CMV-seronegative. The sequenced sample consisted of PBMCs.

CDR3 nucleotide sequence: TGTGCCATCAGTGAGCCGGAGCGGGGGGGAAGCACAGATACGCAGTATTTT. Translation gives CAISEPERGGSTDTQYF. The chain joins TRBV10-3 to TRBJ2-3, with 10 bases that match TRBD2. The V gene end was trimmed by 2 bases and the J gene end by 0 bases; junction bases not matched to a gene: 5. CDR1 and CDR2 (germline): ENHRY, SYGVKD. This CDR3 region has 17 residues.